A single sample is the source of the 2 T cell receptor beta chains below, sequenced in a study of beta chain features in type 1 diabetes. Sequenced material consisted of expressed TCRB transcripts (all of the isolated RNA was reverse transcribed). The assay was immunoSEQ multiplex PCR, and TCRdb's table has in-frame clones only and misses some. The sample includes under 400,000 clones, roughly 12% of them seen just once. Study outcomes and limitations: Type 1 diabetes patients had moderately but significantly shorter TCRB CDR3s in all four CD4+ subsets.

The antigens for these receptors are not known. The sequencing sample was made of naive CD4+ T cells from blood. Every receptor here comes from a young woman with type 1 diabetes.

In its sample, this clone was seen a few times. The rearrangement joins TRBV5-1 to TRBJ2-7; TRBD2 agrees at 13 bases. Germline assignment: CDR1 SGHRS and CDR2 YFSETQ. The CDR3 covers 15 residues. V was clipped by 3 bases and J by 7 bases; unmatched bases: 7. CDR3 sequence: CASSSGLAGHDEQYF. The CDR3 DNA reads TGCGCCAGCAGCTCGGGACTAGCGGGACACGATGAGCAGTACTTC.

The chain couples TRBV6-4 to TRBJ2-5; D might be TRBD2 (6 bases). The germline V gene encodes CDR1 MRHNA and CDR2 SNTAGT. This CDR3 spans 14 amino acids. The V end lost 7 bases, the J end lost 4 bases, and 16 bases lay between the germline ends. This CDR3 reads CASKGGNQSETQYF. The CDR3 DNA follows: TGTGCCAGCAAGGGCGGGAACCAATCAGAGACCCAGTACTTC.